This T cell receptor beta chain was captured in a study of metastatic and nonmetastatic thyroid tumors. Study overall: Across peripheral blood and tumor or nodule tissue samples taken from malignant and benign thyroid patients, the repertoires were compared with one another. Study results and caveats: Across blood and tumor, TCR beta diversity in malignant thyroid tumors was reportedly significantly higher than in benign nodules.

This clone has more than one count but fewer than ten. The antigen is undetermined. V was shortened by 5 bases and J by 0 bases, with 11 bases between the two germline ends. Germline loops: CDR1 SNHLY, CDR2 FYNNEI. This CDR3 comprises 15 residues. TCRdb reprocessed the PCR reads using MiXCR. Altogether about 28,000 clones are present, less than 25% being singletons, with the ten largest covering under 45%. All patients were treatment-naive before thyroid surgery. The sample was blood. The TCR originated in a female donor with papillary thyroid cancer or a benign thyroid nodule (not recorded which). Some clones in this sample may be carry-over from other donors' samples. The chain has TRBV2 and TRBJ2-1; the D is unclear. The CDR3 region has the DNA TGTGCCAGCAGTCGCGCCAGGAGCTCCTACAATGAGCAGTTCTTC. Translation: CASSRARSSYNEQFF. The complete variable domain, with remaining parts taken from reference TRBV2 and TRBJ2-1, reads EPEVTQTPSHQVTQMGQEVILRCVPISNHLYFYWYRQILGQKVEFLVSFYNNEISEKSEIFDDQFSVERPDGSNFTLKIRSTKLEDSAMYFCASSRARSSYNEQFFGPGTRLTVL.